This T cell receptor (beta chain) was sequenced in a study of blood T cell repertoires in COVID-19. Original methodology: Estimation of nucleated cell counts relied on the amplification of reference gene primers. Clones were sequenced by immunoSEQ multiplex PCR, and TCRdb holds only the in-frame ones, with some missing. V and J calls and clone size come straight from that table; D and trimming were deduced from the DNA. The profile covers fewer than 500,000 clones, with 88% appearing a single time and 0.9% to 1% taken by the ten largest. Germline V gene data show CDR1 as LGHNA and CDR2 as YSLEER. V dropped 0 bases and J dropped 6 bases, with 11 bases sitting between them. The CDR3 is made up of 14 amino acids.

The rearrangement links TRBV4-3 to TRBJ1-2, with unresolved D. The sequenced sample was PBMCs or T cells enriched from blood (not recorded which). The TCR sequence derives from a woman aged 25 to 39 with acute COVID-19. The CDR3 DNA follows: TGCGCCAGCAGCCAAGATGCGGGAGATAATGGCTACACCTTC. Amino acids: CASSQDAGDNGYTF.